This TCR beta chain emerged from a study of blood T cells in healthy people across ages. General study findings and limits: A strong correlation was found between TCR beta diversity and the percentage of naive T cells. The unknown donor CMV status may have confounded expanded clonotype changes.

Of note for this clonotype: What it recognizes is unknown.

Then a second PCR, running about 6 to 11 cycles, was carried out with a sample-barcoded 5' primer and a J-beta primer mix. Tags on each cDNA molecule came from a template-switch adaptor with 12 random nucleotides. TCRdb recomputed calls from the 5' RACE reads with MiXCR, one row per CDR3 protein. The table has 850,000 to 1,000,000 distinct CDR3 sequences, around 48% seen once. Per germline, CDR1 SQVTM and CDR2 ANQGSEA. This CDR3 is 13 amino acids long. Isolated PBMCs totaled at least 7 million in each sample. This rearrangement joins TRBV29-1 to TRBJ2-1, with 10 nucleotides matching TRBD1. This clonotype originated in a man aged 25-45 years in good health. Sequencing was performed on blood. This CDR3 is CSAGTGAANEQFF. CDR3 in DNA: TGCAGTGCTGGGACAGGGGCCGCCAATGAGCAGTTCTTC.